The clone carrying this TCR beta chain was seen many times. Arm-PCR of CDR3 regions with iRepertoire HTBI primers generated TCR beta libraries. Each CDR3 protein gets one entry after TCRdb re-called the multiplex PCR reads with MiXCR. The table has about 440,000 distinct CDR3 sequences, about 15% seen once. V dropped 3 bases and J dropped 3 bases, with 15 bases sitting between them. This CDR3 contains 15 residues. The V gene's germline CDR1 is DFQATT and CDR2 SNEGSKA (reference sequence). Time point of the sample: newly diagnosed GD, antithyroid drugs for less than 3 months. The TCR library was made from RNA that had been extracted from PBMCs in TRIzol. Diagnoses of Graves' disease were made by American Thyroid Association guidelines. This sample was taken from a study of regulatory T cells in long-lasting Graves disease. These data also featured in a second study, about T cells in Graves' hyperthyroidism and ophthalmopathy.

The specimen comprised peripheral blood mononuclear cells (PBMCs), sampled at new diagnosis, from a patient treated with antithyroid drugs. This chain joins TRBV20-1 and TRBJ1-5, with a tentative D call TRBD1 (6 bases). The receptor was derived from a woman younger than 45 with Graves disease. The CDR3 protein is CSARGGAHPNQPQHF. The CDR3 nucleotides read TGCAGTGCTAGGGGGGGGGCGCACCCCAATCAGCCCCAGCATTTT.